This TCR beta chain was sequenced for a study of blood T cells in healthy people across ages. Study outcomes and limitations: Percentage of naive T cells showed a strong correlation with TCR beta diversity.

This clonotype appeared many times. Antigen: not known. A sample-barcoded 5' primer and a J-beta primer mix were used in a second PCR of roughly 7 to 12 cycles. Each cDNA molecule was tagged by a template-switch adaptor that had 12 random nucleotides. Each CDR3 protein gets one entry after TCRdb re-called the 5' RACE reads with MiXCR. The repertoire holds roughly 1.6 million distinct CDR3 sequences, with around 35% as singletons. The germline CDR1 and CDR2 sequences are DFQATT and SNEGSKA (reference sequence). This CDR3 has 14 amino acids. Trimming took 6 bases from V and 8 from J; bases not matched to a gene: 12.

Sequencing was carried out using blood. The clonotype comes from a woman in her twenties or thirties in good health. V and J are TRBV20-1 and TRBJ2-3; 9 positions match TRBD1. CDR3 sequence (DNA): TGCAGTGCCGGGCCGGACAGGGGCGGGGGTACGCAGTATTTT. This sequence encodes CSAGPDRGGGTQYF.